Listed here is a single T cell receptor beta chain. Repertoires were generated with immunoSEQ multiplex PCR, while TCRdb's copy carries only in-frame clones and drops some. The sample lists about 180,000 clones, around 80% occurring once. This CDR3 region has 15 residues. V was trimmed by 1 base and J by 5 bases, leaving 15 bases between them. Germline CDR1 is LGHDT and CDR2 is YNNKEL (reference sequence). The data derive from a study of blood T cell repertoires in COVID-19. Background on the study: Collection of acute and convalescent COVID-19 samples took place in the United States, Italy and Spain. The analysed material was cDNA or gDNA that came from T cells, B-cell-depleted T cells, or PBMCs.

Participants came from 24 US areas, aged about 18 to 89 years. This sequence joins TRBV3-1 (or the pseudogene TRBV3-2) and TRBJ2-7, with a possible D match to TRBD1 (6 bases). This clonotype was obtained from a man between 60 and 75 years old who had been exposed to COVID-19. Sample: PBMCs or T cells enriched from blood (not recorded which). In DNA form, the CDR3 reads TGTGCCAGCAGCCAAGCTGGACAGTTCGGGCACGAGCAGTACTTC. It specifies CASSQAGQFGHEQYF.